The T cell receptor beta chain described here comes from a study of blood T cell repertoires in COVID-19. In the study overall: Specimens from acute and convalescent COVID-19 originated in the United States, Italy and Spain. In each case, the material was cDNA or gDNA derived from T cells, B-cell-depleted T cells, or PBMCs.

Authors' processing steps: It was from reference gene primer amplification that nucleated cell counts were estimated. Generated by immunoSEQ multiplex PCR, the TCRdb table keeps only in-frame clones and is missing some. That table gives V, J and clone size, and the DNA gave D and trimming. The table records about 250,000 clones, 86% of them present only once. The germline CDR1 and CDR2 sequences are SGHTA and FQGNSA. This CDR3 region has 15 residues. With 2 bases removed from V and 3 bases from J, the gap between germline ends came to 11 bases. This TCR derives from an older woman who had recovered from COVID-19. The sample taken for sequencing was peripheral blood. The genes are TRBV7-2 and TRBJ1-5, with D uncertain. This chain's CDR3 is CASSLSPGSNQPQHF. CDR3 coding DNA: TGTGCCAGCAGCTTATCCCCGGGGTCCAATCAGCCCCAGCATTTT.